These T cell receptor beta chains were read from a single sample in a study of shared clonotypes between healthy human individuals. Some clones are missing from TCRdb's copy, which holds only in-frame ones; the method was immunoSEQ multiplex PCR. The sample contains fewer than 550,000 clones, about 79% of which appear only once. Sequencing was performed on PBMCs. These receptors came from a woman aged 40 to 50 in good health. Some clones in this sample may be carry-over from other donors' samples. Both conserved end residues are part of each CDR3. The order of the fields is D gene, J gene, V gene, clone size, CDR3 protein, CDR3 DNA. A D gene is named only where the DNA matches it firmly. For some rows the clone size is stated as once, few or many, or as a class when expanded; others skip it.

NA TRBJ2-5 TRBV29-1 NA CSATVLLSETQYF TGCAGCGCCACCGTTTTATTGTCTGAGACCCAGTACTTC
NA TRBJ1-6 TRBV27 NA CATHQLGNFNSPLHF TGTGCCACCCACCAATTGGGGAACTTCAATTCACCCCTCCACTTT
NA TRBJ1-5 TRBV6-5 few CASGTGYNQPQHF TGTGCCAGCGGCACAGGTTACAATCAGCCCCAGCATTTT
TRBD1 TRBJ2-3 TRBV28 NA CASTDRGRTDTQYF TGTGCCAGCACTGACAGGGGGCGGACAGATACGCAGTATTTT
NA TRBJ1-4 TRBV5-4 NA CASSLGTATNEKLFF TGTGCCAGCAGCTTGGGGACGGCAACTAATGAAAAACTGTTTTTT
TRBD2 TRBJ2-2 TRBV19 NA CASSSGRFGELFF TGTGCCAGTAGTAGCGGGAGATTCGGGGAGCTGTTTTTT
NA TRBJ2-4 TRBV11-2 NA CASSLLLAKNIQYF TGTGCCAGCAGCTTGCTATTAGCCAAAAACATTCAGTACTTC
TRBD2 TRBJ2-1 TRBV18 NA CASSPGLAGPYNEQFF TGTGCCAGCTCACCAGGACTAGCGGGGCCTTACAATGAGCAGTTCTTC
TRBD2 TRBJ2-1 TRBV12-5 NA CASGLGLADYNEQFF TGTGCTAGTGGTTTGGGACTAGCGGACTACAATGAGCAGTTCTTC
NA TRBJ2-3 TRBV11-2 once CASSGRRGALTDTQYF TGTGCCAGCAGCGGAAGGCGGGGAGCGTTGACAGATACGCAGTATTTT
NA TRBJ2-1 TRBV5-1 NA CASSLVSWSNEQFF TGCGCCAGCAGCTTGGTTTCCTGGAGCAATGAGCAGTTCTTC
TRBD2 TRBJ2-7 TRBV4-2 NA CASSQEPAPSGPSYEQYF TGTGCCAGCAGCCAAGAACCCGCACCTAGCGGCCCCTCCTACGAGCAGTACTTC
NA TRBJ2-1 TRBV6-5 NA CASSGEGQGLNEQFF TGTGCCAGCAGTGGTGAAGGACAGGGACTAAATGAGCAGTTCTTC
NA TRBJ2-7 TRBV6-6 NA CASSLAQAREQYF TGTGCCAGCAGTCTCGCCCAGGCCCGCGAGCAGTACTTC
TRBD2 TRBJ2-1 TRBV11-2 NA CASRLAGGYNEQFF TGTGCCAGCAGGCTAGCGGGAGGCTACAATGAGCAGTTCTTC
NA TRBJ1-2 TRBV5-4 NA CASSRGAGGYTF TGTGCCAGCAGCCGTGGGGCTGGAGGCTACACCTTC
TRBD2 TRBJ2-1 TRBV6-1 many CASSEGSGRAEDEQFF TGTGCCAGCAGTGAAGGGAGCGGGAGGGCGGAGGATGAGCAGTTCTTC
TRBD1 TRBJ1-1 TRBV6-6 NA CASRGGGQTTEAFF TGTGCCAGCAGAGGAGGGGGCCAAACCACTGAAGCTTTCTTT
NA TRBJ2-3 TRBV7-2 NA CASSLGGQGPDTQYF TGTGCCAGCAGCTTAGGAGGGCAGGGCCCAGATACGCAGTATTTT
TRBD2 TRBJ2-5 TRBV28 once CASSLGISGRAGKETQYF TGTGCCAGCAGTTTAGGCATTAGCGGGAGGGCCGGTAAAGAGACCCAGTACTTC
NA TRBJ1-6 TRBV5-1 NA CASSLAAGGYNSPLHF TGCGCCAGCAGCTTGGCGGCGGGGGGCTATAATTCACCCCTCCACTTT